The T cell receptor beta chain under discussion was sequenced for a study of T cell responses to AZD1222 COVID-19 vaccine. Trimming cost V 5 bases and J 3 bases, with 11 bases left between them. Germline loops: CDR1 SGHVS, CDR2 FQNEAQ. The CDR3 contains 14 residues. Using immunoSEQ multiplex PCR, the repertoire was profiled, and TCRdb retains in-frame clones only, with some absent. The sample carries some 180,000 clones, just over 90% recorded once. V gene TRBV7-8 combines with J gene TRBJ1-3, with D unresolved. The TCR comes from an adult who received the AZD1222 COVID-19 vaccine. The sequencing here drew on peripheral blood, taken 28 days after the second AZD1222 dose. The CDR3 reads CASSTRRGGNTIYF. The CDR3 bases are TGTGCCAGCAGCACCCGCCGGGGTGGAAACACCATATATTTT.